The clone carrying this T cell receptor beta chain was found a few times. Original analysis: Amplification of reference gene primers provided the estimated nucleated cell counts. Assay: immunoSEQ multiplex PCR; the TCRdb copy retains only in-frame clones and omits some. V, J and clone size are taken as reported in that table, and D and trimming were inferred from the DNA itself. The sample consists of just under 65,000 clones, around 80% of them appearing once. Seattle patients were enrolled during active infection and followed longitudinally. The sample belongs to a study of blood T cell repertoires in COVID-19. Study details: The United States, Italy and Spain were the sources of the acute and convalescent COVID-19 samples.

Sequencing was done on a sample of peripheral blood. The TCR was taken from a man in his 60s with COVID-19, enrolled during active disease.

CDR3 DNA sequence: TGTGCCAGCACATCCGGGACAGGGTCAAACATTCAGTACTTC. Translation gives CASTSGTGSNIQYF. This chain uses TRBV2 with TRBJ2-4; 9 bases agree with TRBD1. Trimming at V came to 7 bases and at J to 6 bases, leaving 7 bases not matched to a gene. The CDR3 extends over 14 amino acids. The germline gives CDR1 SNHLY, CDR2 FYNNEI.